The next 27 T cell receptor beta chains were all read from a single sample in a study of blood T cells in healthy people across ages. Using a J-beta primer mix together with a sample-barcoded 5' primer, a second PCR was run for about 7 to 12 cycles. In TCRdb, the 5' RACE reads were re-called with MiXCR into one record per CDR3 protein. The data hold 1.5 million to 2 million distinct CDR3 sequences, with roughly 27% observed a single time. Sequenced material: blood. Receptors were obtained from a woman between 25 and 40 years old in good health.

In this sample, this clonotype turned up many times. The genes are TRBV29-1 and TRBJ2-1; 8 bases are a match to TRBD2. The CDR3 length is 14 residues. The V gene's germline CDR1 is SQVTM and CDR2 ANQGSEA. V was pared by 5 bases and J by 0 bases, with 3 bases of the junction left unmatched. The CDR3 nucleotides read TGCAGCGTTTCGGCGGGAGGCTCCTACAATGAGCAGTTCTTC. Protein sequence: CSVSAGGSYNEQFF.

V is TRBV4-2 and J is TRBJ1-2; 8 positions match TRBD1. The CDR3 length is 13 residues. Germline loops: CDR1 LGHNA, CDR2 YNFKEQ. V lost 2 bases, J lost 8 bases, and 4 bases stayed unmatched. The CDR3 region has the DNA TGTGCCAGCAGCCAAAGACAGGGGTCCGGCTACACCTTC. Amino acid sequence: CASSQRQGSGYTF.

This clonotype has more than one count but fewer than ten. This chain links TRBV29-1 with TRBJ1-4, with D unresolved. Trimming removed 7 bases at V and 5 bases at J, with 8 bases between. In germline, CDR1 is SQVTM, CDR2 ANQGSEA. The CDR3 consists of 11 residues. CDR3 in DNA: TGCAGCGGGGCAGGCAATGAAAAACTGTTTTTT. This codes for CSGAGNEKLFF.

There are a few counts of this clonotype. The chain uses TRBV7-9 and TRBJ1-2; D gene unclear. Germline V gene lookup returns CDR1 SEHNR and CDR2 FQNEAQ (reference sequence). The V gene lost 3 bases and the J gene lost 7 bases, with 12 bases spanning the gap. The CDR3 spans 13 residues. The CDR3 DNA sequence: TGTGCCAGCAGCTTCGACGGGATCGGTGGCTACACCTTC. Encoded protein: CASSFDGIGGYTF.

This clonotype was counted between two and nine times. The gene calls are TRBV7-9 and TRBJ2-2; D gene ambiguous. The V end lost 2 bases, the J end lost 9 bases, and 13 bases lay between the germline ends. Germline-derived CDR1 and CDR2 are SEHNR and FQNEAQ (reference sequence). This CDR3 is built from 14 residues. CDR3 sequence (DNA): TGTGCCAGCAGCTTATCGACGGACGTCTGGGAGCTGTTTTTT. It encodes CASSLSTDVWELFF. Full variable domain (rest looked up from reference TRBV7-9 and TRBJ2-2): DTGVSQNPRHKITKRGQNVTFRCDPISEHNRLYWYRQTLGQGPEFLTYFQNEAQLEKSRLLSDRFSAERPKGSFSTLEIQRTEQGDSAMYLCASSLSTDVWELFFGEGSRLTVL.

This clonotype was counted between two and nine times. This rearrangement joins TRBV19 to TRBJ2-7; TRBD2 aligns across 14 bases. This CDR3 region has 15 residues. Germline CDR1 is LNHDA and CDR2 is SQIVND (reference sequence). The junction had 1 base not matched to a gene; V was cut back by 3 bases and J by 3 bases. The CDR3 sequence: CASSIGLAGGYEQYF. CDR3 nucleotides: TGTGCCAGTAGTATCGGACTAGCGGGAGGCTACGAGCAGTACTTC.

The chain has TRBV12-3 or TRBV12-4 and TRBJ2-7; TRBD1 matches at 8 bases. CDR3 length: 14 amino acids. V was clipped by 6 bases and J by 2 bases; unmatched bases: 6. In DNA form, the CDR3 reads TGTGCCAGCAGCCCGGACAGGGACCCCTACGAGCAGTACTTC. Translated, it gives CASSPDRDPYEQYF.

This clonotype was seen ten or more times. The chain is built from TRBV10-3 and TRBJ2-7; 10 bases are shared with TRBD2. The germline CDR1 and CDR2 sequences are ENHRY and SYGVKD. The CDR3 is 15 residues long. After removal of 4 bases from V and 2 bases from J, the junction contained 5 bases not matched to a gene. Written as DNA, the CDR3 is TGTGCCATCAGTGGGGGACTAGCGAATACCTACGAGCAGTACTTC. This sequence encodes CAISGGLANTYEQYF.

In this sample, this clonotype turned up many times. J is TRBJ2-1 and V is TRBV6-4; 9 bases are a match to TRBD1. Losses at the gene ends were 5 bases for V and 7 bases for J; bases not matched to a gene: 9. CDR1 is MRHNA and CDR2 is SNTAGT in the germline V gene. There are 15 residues in the CDR3. The CDR3 DNA reads TGTGCCAGCAGTATACAGGGGGCGCCCCGGAATGAGCAGTTCTTC. Protein sequence: CASSIQGAPRNEQFF.

At least ten counts were recorded for this clonotype. The chain links TRBV29-1 to TRBJ2-1, with D possibly being TRBD1 (6 bases). The CDR3 has 12 amino acids. The V and J ends lost 6 bases and 10 bases respectively, with 16 bases between them. Germline assignment: CDR1 SQVTM and CDR2 ANQGSEA. The CDR3 DNA follows: TGCAGCGTATACAGGGTGCAGCAGGAGCAGTTCTTC. Its protein is CSVYRVQQEQFF.

This clonotype showed up just a few times. CDR3 in DNA: TGTGCCAGAAGCTTGTCCCATAACACAGATACGCAGTATTTT. The encoded protein is CARSLSHNTDTQYF. This chain links TRBV5-3 with TRBJ2-3, with D hard to call. TRBV5-3 is placed among ORFs of uncertain function. The V and J ends lost 1 base and 2 bases respectively, with 8 bases between them. This CDR3 comprises 14 residues.

This clonotype was seen ten or more times. The V and J genes are TRBV11-2 and TRBJ2-4; 9 nucleotides match TRBD2. CDR3 size: 17 residues. V was pared by 1 base and J by 6 bases, with 10 bases of the junction left unmatched. The germline V gene encodes CDR1 SGHAT and CDR2 FQNNGV. The CDR3 reads CASSLVISGSGGNIQYF. The CDR3, as DNA: TGTGCCAGCAGCTTAGTAATTAGCGGGAGTGGTGGAAACATTCAGTACTTC.

The table lists this clonotype with a few counts. This rearrangement joins TRBV28 to TRBJ1-2; no definite D call. CDR3 length: 13 amino acids. Germline CDR1 is MDHEN and CDR2 is SYDVKM. V was clipped by 7 bases and J by 0 bases, with 9 bases between them. The CDR3 DNA sequence: TGTGCCAGCATCTCCGGGACTAACTATGGCTACACCTTC. It is translated as CASISGTNYGYTF.

This CDR3 reads CASSGGLASYEQYF. The CDR3 nucleotides are TGTGCCAGCAGTGGGGGACTAGCGTCGTACGAGCAGTACTTC. The V and J genes are TRBV2 and TRBJ2-7; 10 bases fit TRBD2. J lost 4 bases, V lost 4 bases, and 4 bases had no gene match. This CDR3 region has 14 residues. The germline V gene encodes CDR1 SNHLY and CDR2 FYNNEI.

This clonotype occurred many times. The rearrangement joins TRBV27 to TRBJ1-5; D call uncertain. The CDR3 spans 14 residues. The germline V gene has CDR1 MNHEY and CDR2 SMNVEV (reference sequence). Trimming cost V 6 bases and J 3 bases, with 12 bases left between them. The CDR3 DNA follows: TGTGCCAGCAGCCGCCACGGGAACAATCAGCCCCAGCATTTT. Translating gives CASSRHGNNQPQHF.

This clonotype was counted a single time. V usage is TRBV7-2 and J usage is TRBJ1-1; no reliable D call. V lost 2 bases to trimming and J lost 6 bases, with 13 bases between them. The CDR3 is 14 residues long. Germline-derived CDR1 and CDR2 are SGHTA and FQGNSA. Written as DNA, the CDR3 is TGTGCCAGCAGCTTAAGGCCCGGGTGGGCTGAAGCTTTCTTT. It encodes CASSLRPGWAEAFF.

This clonotype occurred many times. The genes are TRBV6-5 and TRBJ2-4; no clear D. CDR1 is MNHEY, CDR2 SVGAGI, per germline. There are 15 residues in the CDR3. With 4 bases removed from V and 0 bases from J, the gap between germline ends came to 10 bases. CDR3 loop: CASSSDWVAKNIQYF. For the CDR3, the DNA is TGTGCCAGCAGTTCCGACTGGGTAGCCAAAAACATTCAGTACTTC.

The chain employs TRBV15 and TRBJ1-2; no reliable D call. The CDR3 spans 12 residues. The V gene's germline CDR1 is LNHNV and CDR2 YYDKDF (reference sequence). V was pared by 6 bases and J by 6 bases, with 11 bases between. Here the CDR3 DNA reads TGTGCCACCAGTTTGAACCTCCATGGCTACACCTTC. Its translation is CATSLNLHGYTF.

The chain carries TRBV2 and TRBJ2-5; no firm D call. There are 13 residues in the CDR3. The V end was cut by 7 bases, the J end by 2 bases, with 11 bases between. Germline V gene data show CDR1 as SNHLY and CDR2 as FYNNEI. The DNA of the CDR3 is TGTGCCAGCACCCCCGGAGAGCAAGAGACCCAGTACTTC. Protein: CASTPGEQETQYF.

This clonotype was picked up a small number of times. The rearrangement links TRBV24-1 to TRBJ2-7; 7 bases are shared with TRBD1. Trimming cost V 3 bases and J 4 bases; bases outside gene matches: 8. Germline V gene data show CDR1 as KGHDR and CDR2 as SFDVKD. CDR3 length equals 15 residues. The CDR3 region is CATSDLPGQSYEQYF. CDR3 nucleotide sequence: TGTGCCACCAGTGATCTACCGGGACAGAGTTACGAGCAGTACTTC.

V is TRBV13 and J is TRBJ2-3; D is perhaps TRBD2 (6 bases). This CDR3 is built from 14 residues. Looked up from germline, CDR1 is PRHDT and CDR2 is FYEKMQ (reference sequence). The V and J ends lost 2 bases and 4 bases respectively, with 10 bases between them. In nucleotides, the CDR3 is TGTGCCAGCAGCTTAACTAGCCTCCCAGATACGCAGTATTTT. Its protein is CASSLTSLPDTQYF.

This clonotype was counted a few times. V gene TRBV27 combines with J gene TRBJ2-7; TRBD1 matches 8 bases. After removal of 5 bases from V and 4 bases from J, the junction contained 10 bases not matched to a gene. The length of the CDR3 is 15 residues. Germline CDR1 MNHEY, CDR2 SMNVEV (reference sequence). The CDR3 coding sequence is TGTGCCAGCAGTACGACAGGGGCCGGGAATTACGAGCAGTACTTC. Its translation: CASSTTGAGNYEQYF.

This clonotype was seen a few times. J is TRBJ2-5 and V is TRBV5-1, with a tentative D call TRBD2 (5 bases). The DNA end favors TRBJ2-7, so the J call may be wrong. The germline V gene encodes CDR1 SGHRS and CDR2 YFSETQ. This CDR3 comprises 17 residues. CDR3 in DNA: TGCGCCAGCAGCTTGGATGCGGGTGGCAGTCTAGGAGACGAGCAGTACTTC. Its protein product is CASSLDAGGSLGDEQYF.

This clonotype was seen a few times. The chain is built from TRBV5-1 and TRBJ1-2, with 12 bases identical to TRBD1. This CDR3 contains 14 residues. After removal of 4 bases from V and 6 bases from J, the junction contained 4 bases not matched to a gene. Looked up from germline, CDR1 is SGHRS and CDR2 is YFSETQ. The CDR3 DNA reads TGCGCCAGCAGCACGGGACAGGGGGCGGATGGCTACACCTTC. Its protein product is CASSTGQGADGYTF.

The chain joins TRBV7-9 to TRBJ2-7, with D possibly matching TRBD1 (5 bases). CDR3 length: 17 amino acids. V was clipped by 6 bases and J by 1 base, with 22 bases between them. CDR1 SEHNR and CDR2 FQNEAQ come from the germline V gene (reference sequence). The DNA for the CDR3 is TGTGCCAGCAGTCCCGGATCCCGGACACATGTTTCCTACGAGCAGTACTTC. It specifies CASSPGSRTHVSYEQYF.

This clonotype was seen more than once but under ten times. This chain joins TRBV27 and TRBJ1-2, with D hard to call. Germline-derived CDR1 and CDR2 are MNHEY and SMNVEV (reference sequence). Trimming pared 0 bases from V and 4 bases from J, leaving 12 bases between. The CDR3 spans 15 residues. The CDR3, as DNA: TGTGCCAGCAGTTTATCTACACAGATTAGCTATGGCTACACCTTC. Protein: CASSLSTQISYGYTF.

This clonotype has only a few counts. The V gene is TRBV27, the J gene TRBJ1-2; unclear D gene. The V gene's germline CDR1 is MNHEY and CDR2 SMNVEV (reference sequence). The length of the CDR3 is 15 residues. Trimming left V 2 bases short and J 6 bases short, with 16 bases between. This chain's CDR3 is CASSLRAWDWNGYTF. Written as DNA, the CDR3 is TGTGCCAGCAGTTTACGGGCCTGGGATTGGAATGGCTACACCTTC.